This T cell receptor (beta chain) was captured in a study of shared clonotypes between healthy human individuals. General study points: Memory subsets had estimated richness that was generally smaller than that of naive subsets.

With regard to this clone: The antigen is undetermined.

Method: immunoSEQ multiplex PCR; TCRdb's copy keeps in-frame clones and lacks some. Found here are around 720,000 clones, 55% to 85% of them singletons; the top ten hold around 1.8%. CD45RA+ naive and CD45RA-negative memory subsets were separated from CD4+ cells. The CDR3 contains 12 residues. The V gene's germline CDR1 is MNHNS and CDR2 SASEGT. Trimming took 10 bases from V and 8 from J, leaving 17 bases between them. J is TRBJ2-5 and V is TRBV6-1, with D tentatively TRBD2 (5 bases). The clonotype was recovered from a woman in her thirties in good health. Sequencing used memory CD4+ T cells sorted from blood. Described subset: CD45RA-negative fraction. The CDR3 DNA follows: TGTGCCAACTCACCCTCCGGGGAAACCCAGTACTTC. Protein sequence: CANSPSGETQYF.